Described below is a single T cell receptor (beta chain) sequence and its context. PCR employed 60 Vbeta and 13 Jbeta primers. The protocol was immunoSEQ multiplex PCR, while the TCRdb copy is restricted to in-frame clones and leaves out a portion. The data contain approximately 180,000 clones, around 78% of them singletons. The germline gives CDR1 SGHVS, CDR2 FNYEAQ. This CDR3 has 17 amino acids. J gave up 4 bases and V 1 base, and 11 bases lay outside the gene matches. This specimen belongs to a study of cytomegalovirus exposure and HLA in healthy donors. Study overall: The Caucasian-associated ancestry cluster held 80% to 90% of around 380 genotyped donors.

Sequenced: PBMCs. The V and J genes are TRBV7-6 and TRBJ1-2; TRBD1 matches at 8 bases. The clonotype originates from a woman between 45 and 65 years old in good health and CMV-seropositive. CDR3 bases: TGTGCCAGCAGCTTAGATAGTGGGCCCGGGACAGGCTATGGCTACACCTTC. It specifies CASSLDSGPGTGYGYTF.